This T cell receptor (beta chain) was profiled in a study of early T cells in non-severe SARS-CoV-2 infection. As for the study in general: Alpha and beta chains were unpaired, from unsorted whole-blood bulk RNA.

Notes on this clonotype: Antigen unknown.

Study-level points and caveats: Lookups in VDJdb leaned toward anti-spike CD8 responses and missed private and CD4 specificities.

Unique molecular identifiers were added to individual cDNA molecules. TCRdb passed the 5' RACE reads through MiXCR, listing each CDR3 protein once. The top ten clones hold roughly 6% of a sample with around 40,000 distinct CDR3 sequences, over 5% of them seen once. The CDR3 has 16 residues. V lost 5 bases and J lost 2, with 16 bases in between. The V gene's germline CDR1 is SGHRS and CDR2 YFSETQ. The TCR comes from an adult who was a healthcare worker with PCR-confirmed SARS-CoV-2 infection or an uninfected control (not recorded which). The sequencing sample was made of whole blood. The chain is built from TRBV5-1 and TRBJ1-4, with D unclear. CDR3 coding DNA: TGCGCCAGCAGGGCAGGACCGCCGAAGACTAATGAAAAACTGTTTTTT. It is translated as CASRAGPPKTNEKLFF.